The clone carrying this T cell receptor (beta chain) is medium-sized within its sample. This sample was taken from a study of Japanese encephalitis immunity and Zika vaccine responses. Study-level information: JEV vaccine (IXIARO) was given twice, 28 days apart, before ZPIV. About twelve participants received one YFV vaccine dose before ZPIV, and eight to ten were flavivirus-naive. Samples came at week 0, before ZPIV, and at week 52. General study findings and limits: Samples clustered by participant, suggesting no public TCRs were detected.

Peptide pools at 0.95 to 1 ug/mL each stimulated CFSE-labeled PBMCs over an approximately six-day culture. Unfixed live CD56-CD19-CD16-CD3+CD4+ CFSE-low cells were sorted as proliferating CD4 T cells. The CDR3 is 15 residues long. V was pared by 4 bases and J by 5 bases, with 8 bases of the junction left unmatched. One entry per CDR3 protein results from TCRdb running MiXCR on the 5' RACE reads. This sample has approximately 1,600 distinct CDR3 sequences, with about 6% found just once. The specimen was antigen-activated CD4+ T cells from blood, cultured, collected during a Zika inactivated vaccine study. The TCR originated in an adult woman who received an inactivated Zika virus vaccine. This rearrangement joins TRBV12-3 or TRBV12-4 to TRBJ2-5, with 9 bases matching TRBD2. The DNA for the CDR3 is TGTGCCAGCAGTTACTGGGGCGGGGGGGCCGAGACCCAGTACTTC. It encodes CASSYWGGGAETQYF.